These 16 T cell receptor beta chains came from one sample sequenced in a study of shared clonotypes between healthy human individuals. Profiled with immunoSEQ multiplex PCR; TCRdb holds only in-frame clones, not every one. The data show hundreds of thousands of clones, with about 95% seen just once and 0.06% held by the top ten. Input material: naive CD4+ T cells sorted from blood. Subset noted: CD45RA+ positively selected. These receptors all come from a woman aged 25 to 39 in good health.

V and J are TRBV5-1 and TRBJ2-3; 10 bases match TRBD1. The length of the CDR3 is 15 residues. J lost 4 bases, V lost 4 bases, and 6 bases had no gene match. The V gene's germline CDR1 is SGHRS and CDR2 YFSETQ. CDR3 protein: CASSPTTGGPDTQYF. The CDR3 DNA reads TGCGCCAGCAGCCCCACGACAGGGGGCCCAGATACGCAGTATTTT.

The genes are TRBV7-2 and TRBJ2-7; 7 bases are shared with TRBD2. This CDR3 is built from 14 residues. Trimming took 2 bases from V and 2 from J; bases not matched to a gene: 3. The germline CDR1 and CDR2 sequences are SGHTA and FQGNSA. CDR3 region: CASSLNGLAYEQYF. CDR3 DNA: TGTGCCAGCAGCTTAAACGGACTAGCCTACGAGCAGTACTTC.

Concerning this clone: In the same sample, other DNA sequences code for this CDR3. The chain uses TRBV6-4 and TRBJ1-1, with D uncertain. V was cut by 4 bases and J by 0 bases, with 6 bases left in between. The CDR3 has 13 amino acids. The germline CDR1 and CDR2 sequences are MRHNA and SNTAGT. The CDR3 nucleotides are TGTGCCAGCAGTGCCCGACTGAACACTGAAGCTTTCTTT. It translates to CASSARLNTEAFF.

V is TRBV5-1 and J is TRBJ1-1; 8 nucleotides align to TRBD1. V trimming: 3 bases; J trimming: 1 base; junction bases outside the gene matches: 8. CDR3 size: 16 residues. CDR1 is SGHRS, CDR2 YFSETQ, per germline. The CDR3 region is CASSSGQGDGNTEAFF. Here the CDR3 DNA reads TGCGCCAGCAGCTCAGGACAGGGTGATGGGAACACTGAAGCTTTCTTT.

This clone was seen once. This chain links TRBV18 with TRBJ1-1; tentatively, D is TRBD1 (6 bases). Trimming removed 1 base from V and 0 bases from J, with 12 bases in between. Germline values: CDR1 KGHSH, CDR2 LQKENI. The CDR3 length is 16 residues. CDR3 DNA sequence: TGTGCCAGCTCACCACTTATAGGGGGGATGAACACTGAAGCTTTCTTT. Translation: CASSPLIGGMNTEAFF. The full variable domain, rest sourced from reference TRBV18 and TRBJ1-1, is NAGVMQNPRHLVRRRGQEARLRCSPMKGHSHVYWYRQLPEEGLKFMVYLQKENIIDESGMPKERFSAEFPKEGPSILRIQQVVRGDSAAYFCASSPLIGGMNTEAFFGQGTRLTVV.

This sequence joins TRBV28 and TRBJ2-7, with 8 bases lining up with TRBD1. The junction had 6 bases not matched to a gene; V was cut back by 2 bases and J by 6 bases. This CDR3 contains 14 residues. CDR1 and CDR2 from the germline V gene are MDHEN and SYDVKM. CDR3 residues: CASSLGQGPSEQYF. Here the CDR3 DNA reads TGTGCCAGCAGTTTAGGACAGGGCCCCTCCGAGCAGTACTTC.

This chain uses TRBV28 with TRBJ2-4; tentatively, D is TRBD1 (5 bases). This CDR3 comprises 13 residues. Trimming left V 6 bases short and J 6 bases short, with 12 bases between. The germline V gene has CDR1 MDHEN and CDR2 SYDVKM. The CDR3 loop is CASRPGFRNIQYF. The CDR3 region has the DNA TGTGCCAGCAGACCAGGGTTTCGAAACATTCAGTACTTC.

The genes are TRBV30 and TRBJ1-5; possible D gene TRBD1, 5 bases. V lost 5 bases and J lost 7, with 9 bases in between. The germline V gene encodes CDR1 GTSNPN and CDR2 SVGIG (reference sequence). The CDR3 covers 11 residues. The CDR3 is CAWGGGQPQHF. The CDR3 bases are TGTGCCTGGGGGGGAGGCCAGCCCCAGCATTTT.

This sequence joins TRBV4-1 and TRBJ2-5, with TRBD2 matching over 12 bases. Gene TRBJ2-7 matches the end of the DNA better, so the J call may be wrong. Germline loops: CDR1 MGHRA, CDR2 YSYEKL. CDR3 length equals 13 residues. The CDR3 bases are TGCGCCAGCAGTCGACTAGCGGGAGTCGAGCAGTACTTC. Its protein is CASSRLAGVEQYF.

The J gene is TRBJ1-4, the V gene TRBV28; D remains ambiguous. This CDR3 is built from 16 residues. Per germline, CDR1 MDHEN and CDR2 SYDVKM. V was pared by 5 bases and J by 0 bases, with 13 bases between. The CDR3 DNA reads TGTGCCAGCAGTAACCGGGTCTTTGCAACTAATGAAAAACTGTTTTTT. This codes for CASSNRVFATNEKLFF.

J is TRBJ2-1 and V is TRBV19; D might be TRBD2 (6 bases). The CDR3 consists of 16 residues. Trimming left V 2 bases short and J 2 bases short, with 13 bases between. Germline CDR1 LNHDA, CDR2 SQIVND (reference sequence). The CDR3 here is CASSIMAGYTYNEQFF. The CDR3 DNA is TGTGCCAGTAGTATAATGGCGGGGTACACCTACAATGAGCAGTTCTTC.

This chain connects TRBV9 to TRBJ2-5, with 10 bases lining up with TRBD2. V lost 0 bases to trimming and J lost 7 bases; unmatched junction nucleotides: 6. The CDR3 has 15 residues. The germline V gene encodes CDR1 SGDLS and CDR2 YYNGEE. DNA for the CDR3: TGTGCCAGCAGCGTAGGTCTAGCGGGAGCTGCGACCCAGTACTTC. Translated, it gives CASSVGLAGAATQYF.

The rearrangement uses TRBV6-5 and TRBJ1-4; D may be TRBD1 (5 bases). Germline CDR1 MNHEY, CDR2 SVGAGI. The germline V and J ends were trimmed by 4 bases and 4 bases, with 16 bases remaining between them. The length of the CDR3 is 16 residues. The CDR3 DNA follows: TGTGCCAGCAGTTGGGGACCGCCCCGGAGTAATGAAAAACTGTTTTTT. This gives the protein CASSWGPPRSNEKLFF.

The chain's CDR3 is CASSLRGATSSGANVLTF. CDR3 DNA sequence: TGTGCCAGCAGCTTAAGGGGGGCTACCAGCTCTGGGGCCAACGTCCTGACTTTC. The chain has TRBV7-2 and TRBJ2-6; perhaps D is TRBD1 or TRBD2 (6 bases each). This CDR3 comprises 18 residues. Germline V CDR1 and CDR2: SGHTA, FQGNSA. V was pared by 2 bases and J by 0 bases, with 14 bases between. The whole variable domain, remainder taken from reference TRBV7-2 and TRBJ2-6, is GAGVSQSPSNKVTEKGKDVELRCDPISGHTALYWYRQSLGQGLEFLIYFQGNSAPDKSGLPSDRFSAERTGGSVSTLTIQRTQQEDSAVYLCASSLRGATSSGANVLTFGAGSRLTVL.

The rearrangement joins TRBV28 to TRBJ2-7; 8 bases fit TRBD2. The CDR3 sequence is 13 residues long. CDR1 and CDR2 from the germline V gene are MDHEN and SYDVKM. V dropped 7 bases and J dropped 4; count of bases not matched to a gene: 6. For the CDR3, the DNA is TGTGCCAGCAAATCCCCGGGAGGGTACGAGCAGTACTTC. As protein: CASKSPGGYEQYF.

The CDR3 bases are TGTGCCAGCAGTTCCTTGTCGACAGGGGCCTACGAGCAGTACTTC. Protein product: CASSSLSTGAYEQYF. The chain employs TRBV27 and TRBJ2-7; 8 nucleotides agree with TRBD1. Germline V gives CDR1 MNHEY, CDR2 SMNVEV (reference sequence). V was clipped by 4 bases and J by 2 bases; unmatched bases: 7. The CDR3 consists of 15 residues.